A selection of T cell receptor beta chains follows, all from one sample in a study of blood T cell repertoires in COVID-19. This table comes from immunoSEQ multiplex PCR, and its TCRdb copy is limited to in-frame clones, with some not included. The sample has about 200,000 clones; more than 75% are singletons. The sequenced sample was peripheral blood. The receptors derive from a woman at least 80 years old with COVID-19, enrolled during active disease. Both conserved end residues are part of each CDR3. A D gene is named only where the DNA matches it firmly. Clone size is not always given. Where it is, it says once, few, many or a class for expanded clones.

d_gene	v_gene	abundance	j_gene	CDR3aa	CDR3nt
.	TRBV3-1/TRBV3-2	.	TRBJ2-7	CASSQVGASSGPLYEQYF	TGTGCCAGCAGCCAAGTGGGGGCCAGTAGCGGGCCCCTCTACGAGCAGTACTTC
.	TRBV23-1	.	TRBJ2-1	CASIVSYNEQFF	TGCGCCAGCATAGTTTCCTACAATGAGCAGTTCTTC
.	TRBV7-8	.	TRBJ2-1	CASSLRESSYNEQFF	TGTGCCAGCAGCTTACGAGAGAGCTCCTACAATGAGCAGTTCTTC
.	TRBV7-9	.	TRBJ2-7	CASSYYRAEQYF	TGTGCCAGCAGCTATTACAGGGCCGAGCAGTACTTC
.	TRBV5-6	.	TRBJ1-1	CASLSNTEAFF	TGTGCCAGCCTTTCGAACACTGAAGCTTTCTTT
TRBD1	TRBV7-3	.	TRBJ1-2	CASSHSGTGYGYTF	TGTGCCAGCAGCCACTCCGGGACAGGGTATGGCTACACCTTC
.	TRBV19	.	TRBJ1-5	CASSSGHSGSNQPQHF	TGTGCCAGTAGCTCCGGACATTCAGGTAGCAATCAGCCCCAGCATTTT
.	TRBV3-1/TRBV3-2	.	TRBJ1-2	CASSQVESTYTF	TGTGCCAGCAGCCAAGTCGAATCGACTTACACCTTC
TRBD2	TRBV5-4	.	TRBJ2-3	CASSVGTSGGFLDTQYF	TGTGCCAGCAGCGTTGGGACTAGCGGGGGATTTTTGGATACGCAGTATTTT
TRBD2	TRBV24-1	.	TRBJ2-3	CATSDLSSGRAPDTQYF	TGTGCCACCAGTGATTTGTCTAGCGGGAGGGCCCCAGATACGCAGTATTTT
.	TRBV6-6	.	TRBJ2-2	CASSWQGNTGELFF	TGTGCCAGCAGTTGGCAGGGTAACACCGGGGAGCTGTTTTTT
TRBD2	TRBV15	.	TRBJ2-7	CATSRDQRLARPYEQYF	TGTGCCACCAGCAGAGATCAGCGACTAGCGAGGCCCTACGAGCAGTACTTC
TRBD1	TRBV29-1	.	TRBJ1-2	CSVGLGQGGGYGYTF	TGCAGCGTTGGACTCGGACAGGGGGGAGGCTATGGCTACACCTTC
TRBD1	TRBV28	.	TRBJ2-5	CASSPHGRGYQETQYF	TGTGCCAGCAGCCCCCATGGCAGGGGGTACCAAGAGACCCAGTACTTC
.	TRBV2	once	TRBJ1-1	CASQFWQFTEAFF	TGTGCCAGCCAGTTCTGGCAGTTCACTGAAGCTTTCTTT
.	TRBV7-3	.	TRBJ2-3	CASSLLAPDTQYF	TGTGCCAGCAGCTTACTGGCCCCAGATACGCAGTATTTT
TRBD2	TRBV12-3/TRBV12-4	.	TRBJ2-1	CASTPSGGGFF	TGTGCCAGCACCCCTAGTGGGGGGGGGTTCTTC
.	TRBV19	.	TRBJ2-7	CASSISLTSSREQYF	TGTGCCAGTAGTATCTCTCTTACTAGCAGCCGGGAGCAGTACTTC
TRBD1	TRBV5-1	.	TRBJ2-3	CASTFSTGSYTDTQYF	TGCGCCAGCACCTTCTCGACAGGGTCCTACACAGATACGCAGTATTTT
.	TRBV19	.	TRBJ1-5	CASSTDSRSPPQHF	TGTGCCAGTAGTACCGACAGTCGGAGCCCGCCCCAGCATTTT